This passage covers 9 T cell receptor beta chains from one sample sequenced in a study of blood T cell repertoires in COVID-19. Assay used: immunoSEQ multiplex PCR; TCRdb lists only in-frame clones, some missing. The sample consists of about 63,000 clones, under 85% of them appearing once. Sequencing input: peripheral blood. The receptors shown here come from a woman over 75 with acute or convalescent COVID-19.

This chain uses TRBV11-2 with TRBJ2-7; 7 positions agree with TRBD2. This CDR3 comprises 13 residues. Germline CDR1 and CDR2: SGHAT and FQNNGV. Germline trimming cut 0 bases from V and 9 bases from J; bases unmatched to any gene: 5. In DNA, the CDR3 is TGTGCCAGCAGCTTAGAGCGGGAGACCGGGCAGTACTTC. Protein: CASSLERETGQYF.

The V gene is TRBV19, the J gene TRBJ1-2; D is uncertain. Trimming removed 7 bases from V and 5 bases from J, with 17 bases in between. CDR3 length: 14 amino acids. In germline, CDR1 is LNHDA, CDR2 SQIVND (reference sequence). The CDR3 DNA reads as TGTGCCAGTACCCAAGTTGGGCAGGCGTATGGCTACACCTTC. It is translated as CASTQVGQAYGYTF.

The genes are TRBV2 and TRBJ2-5; D may be TRBD1 (8 bases). Germline CDR1 reads SNHLY; CDR2 reads FYNNEI. V gave up 7 bases and J gave up 1 base, with 16 bases separating them. CDR3 length: 15 residues. This CDR3 is CASTSGDRIQETQYF. The DNA for the CDR3 is TGTGCCAGCACAAGCGGGGACAGGATCCAAGAGACCCAGTACTTC. Full variable domain (remainder filled in from reference TRBV2 and TRBJ2-5): EPEVTQTPSHQVTQMGQEVILRCVPISNHLYFYWYRQILGQKVEFLVSFYNNEISEKSEIFDDQFSVERPDGSNFTLKIRSTKLEDSAMYFCASTSGDRIQETQYFGPGTRLLVL.

The chain employs TRBV6-6 and TRBJ1-2; 7 bases map to TRBD1. Trimming cost V 2 bases and J 8 bases; bases outside gene matches: 2. Looked up from germline, CDR1 is MNHNY and CDR2 is SVGAGI (reference sequence). The CDR3 contains 12 residues. CDR3 region: CASSYDRDGYTF. The CDR3 nucleotides read TGTGCCAGCAGTTACGACAGGGACGGCTACACCTTC.

This rearrangement joins TRBV9 to TRBJ2-1; 7 bases match TRBD2. The V and J ends lost 3 bases and 6 bases, in that order; junction bases with no gene match: 9. Germline V gene sequence: CDR1 SGDLS, CDR2 YYNGEE. The CDR3 is made up of 15 amino acids. This CDR3 reads CASSARILAGNEQFF. The CDR3 region has the DNA TGTGCCAGCAGCGCCCGGATTTTAGCGGGCAATGAGCAGTTCTTC.

The chain combines TRBV30 with TRBJ1-5; possible D gene TRBD1, 6 bases. Germline values: CDR1 GTSNPN, CDR2 SVGIG (reference sequence). The CDR3 spans 14 residues. Trimming took 2 bases from V and 4 from J, leaving 12 bases between them. The CDR3 coding sequence is TGTGCCTGGAGTCCCGGGGGGCCAAATCAGCCCCAGCATTTT. Translated, it gives CAWSPGGPNQPQHF.

This chain links TRBV2 with TRBJ1-5; D uncertain. Trimming shortened V by 1 base and J by 7 bases, and 17 bases separated the two germline ends. Germline loops: CDR1 SNHLY, CDR2 FYNNEI. The CDR3 length is 16 residues. The CDR3 protein is CASSEGGRRVGQPQHF. Written as DNA, the CDR3 is TGTGCCAGCAGTGAAGGGGGAAGGAGGGTTGGGCAGCCCCAGCATTTT.

The chain couples TRBV3-1 (or the pseudogene TRBV3-2) to TRBJ1-1, with D maybe TRBD1 (5 bases). Trimming took off 2 bases at V and 7 bases at J, with 11 bases between the two ends. The CDR3 has 13 residues. CDR1 and CDR2 from the germline V gene are LGHDT and YNNKEL (reference sequence). The DNA for the CDR3 is TGTGCCAGCAGCCAAAGAGCAGGGCTTGAAGCTTTCTTT. Translation: CASSQRAGLEAFF.

The V gene is TRBV9, the J gene TRBJ2-7, with 8 bases matching TRBD2. This CDR3 has 15 residues. Germline V gives CDR1 SGDLS, CDR2 YYNGEE. The V gene end was trimmed by 4 bases and the J gene end by 2 bases; junction bases not matched to a gene: 8. CDR3 sequence: CASSPLAVPAYEQYF. In nucleotides, the CDR3 is TGTGCCAGCAGCCCACTAGCGGTCCCCGCCTACGAGCAGTACTTC.